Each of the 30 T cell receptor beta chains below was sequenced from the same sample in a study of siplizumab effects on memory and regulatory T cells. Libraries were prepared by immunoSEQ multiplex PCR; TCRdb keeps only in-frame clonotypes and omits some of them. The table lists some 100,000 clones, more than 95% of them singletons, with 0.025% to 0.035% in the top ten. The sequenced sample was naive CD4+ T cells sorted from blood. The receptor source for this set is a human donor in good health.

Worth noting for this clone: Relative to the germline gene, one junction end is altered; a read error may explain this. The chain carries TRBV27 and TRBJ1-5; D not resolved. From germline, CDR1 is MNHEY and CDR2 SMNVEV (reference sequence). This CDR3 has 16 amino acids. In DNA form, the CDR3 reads TGTGCCAGCAGTTTAGTGGGGTCCGCCCCTAATCGGCCCCAGCATTTT. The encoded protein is CASSLVGSAPNRPQHF.

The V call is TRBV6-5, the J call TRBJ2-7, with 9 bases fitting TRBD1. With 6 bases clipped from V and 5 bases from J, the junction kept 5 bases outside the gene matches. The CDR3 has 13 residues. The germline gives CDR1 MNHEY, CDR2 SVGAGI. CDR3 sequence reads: CASRQGAMNEQYF. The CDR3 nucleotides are TGTGCCAGCAGACAGGGGGCAATGAACGAGCAGTACTTC.

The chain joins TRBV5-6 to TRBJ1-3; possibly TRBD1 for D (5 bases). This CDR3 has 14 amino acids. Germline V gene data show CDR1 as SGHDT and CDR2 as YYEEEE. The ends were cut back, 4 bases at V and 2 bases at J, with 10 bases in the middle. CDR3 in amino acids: CASSPRGAGNTIYF. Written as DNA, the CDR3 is TGTGCCAGCAGCCCCCGGGGGGCTGGAAACACCATATATTTT.

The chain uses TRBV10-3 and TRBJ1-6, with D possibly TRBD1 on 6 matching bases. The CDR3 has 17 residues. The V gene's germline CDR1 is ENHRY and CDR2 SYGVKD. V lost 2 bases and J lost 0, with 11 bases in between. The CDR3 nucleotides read TGTGCCATCAGTGAGGGGGGCGGGATCTCCTATAATTCACCCCTCCACTTT. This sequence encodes CAISEGGGISYNSPLHF.

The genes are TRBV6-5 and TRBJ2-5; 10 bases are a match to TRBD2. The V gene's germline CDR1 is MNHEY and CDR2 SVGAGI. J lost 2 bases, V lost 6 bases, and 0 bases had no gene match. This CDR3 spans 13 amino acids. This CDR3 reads CASRLAGQETQYF. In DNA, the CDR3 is TGTGCCAGCAGACTAGCGGGGCAAGAGACCCAGTACTTC.

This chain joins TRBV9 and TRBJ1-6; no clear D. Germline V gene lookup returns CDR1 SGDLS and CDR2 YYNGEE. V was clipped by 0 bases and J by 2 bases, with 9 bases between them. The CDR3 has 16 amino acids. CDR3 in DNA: TGTGCCAGCAGCGTAGGGAGCAACACCTATAATTCACCCCTCCACTTT. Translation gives CASSVGSNTYNSPLHF.

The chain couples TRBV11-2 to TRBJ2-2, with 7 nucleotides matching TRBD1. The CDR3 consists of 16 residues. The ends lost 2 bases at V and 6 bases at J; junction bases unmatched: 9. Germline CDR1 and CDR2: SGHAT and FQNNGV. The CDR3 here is CASSLRGFDRAGELFF. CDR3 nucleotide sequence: TGTGCCAGCAGCTTAAGGGGATTTGACAGGGCCGGGGAGCTGTTTTTT.

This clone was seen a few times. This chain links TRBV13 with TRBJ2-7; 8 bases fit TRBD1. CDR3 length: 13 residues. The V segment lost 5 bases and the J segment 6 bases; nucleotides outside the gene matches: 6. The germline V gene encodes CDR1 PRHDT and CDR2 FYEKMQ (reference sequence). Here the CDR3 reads CASSVPTGGEQYF. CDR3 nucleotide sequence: TGTGCCAGCAGCGTACCTACAGGGGGCGAGCAGTACTTC.

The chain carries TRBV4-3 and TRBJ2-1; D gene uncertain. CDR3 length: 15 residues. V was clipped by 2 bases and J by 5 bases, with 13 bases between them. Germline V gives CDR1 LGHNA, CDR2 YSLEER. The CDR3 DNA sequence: TGCGCCAGCAGCCAATTGGTGCTAACCGACAATGAGCAGTTCTTC. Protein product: CASSQLVLTDNEQFF.

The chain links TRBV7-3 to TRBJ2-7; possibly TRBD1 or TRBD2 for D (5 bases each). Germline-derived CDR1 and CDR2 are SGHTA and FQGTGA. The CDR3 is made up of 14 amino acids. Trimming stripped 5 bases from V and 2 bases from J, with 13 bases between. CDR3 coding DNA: TGTGCCAGCAGCCCTGGGACGCCCCCCTACGAGCAGTACTTC. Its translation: CASSPGTPPYEQYF.

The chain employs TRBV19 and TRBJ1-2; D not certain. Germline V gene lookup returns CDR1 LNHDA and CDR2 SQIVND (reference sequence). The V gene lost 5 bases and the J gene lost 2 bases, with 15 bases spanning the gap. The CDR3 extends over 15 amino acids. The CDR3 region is CASSADSISNYGYTF. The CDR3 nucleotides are TGTGCCAGTAGTGCGGACTCCATTTCAAACTATGGCTACACCTTC.

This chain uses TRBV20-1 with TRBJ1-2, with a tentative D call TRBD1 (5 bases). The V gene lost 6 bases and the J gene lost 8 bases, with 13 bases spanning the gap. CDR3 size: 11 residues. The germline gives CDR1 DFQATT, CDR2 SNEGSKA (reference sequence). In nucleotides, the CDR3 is TGCAGTGCCCATGCAGGGCTGGGCTACACCTTC. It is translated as CSAHAGLGYTF.

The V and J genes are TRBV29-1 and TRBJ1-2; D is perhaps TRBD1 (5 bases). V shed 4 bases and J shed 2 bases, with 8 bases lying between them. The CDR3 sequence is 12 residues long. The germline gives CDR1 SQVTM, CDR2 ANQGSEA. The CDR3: CSVADTNYGYTF. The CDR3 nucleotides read TGCAGCGTTGCGGACACCAACTATGGCTACACCTTC.

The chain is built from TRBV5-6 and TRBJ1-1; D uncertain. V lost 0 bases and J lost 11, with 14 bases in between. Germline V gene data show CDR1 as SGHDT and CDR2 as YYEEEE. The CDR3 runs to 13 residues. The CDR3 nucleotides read TGTGCCAGCAGCTTGGAAAGGGTCGTAGCGGCTTTCTTT. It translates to CASSLERVVAAFF.

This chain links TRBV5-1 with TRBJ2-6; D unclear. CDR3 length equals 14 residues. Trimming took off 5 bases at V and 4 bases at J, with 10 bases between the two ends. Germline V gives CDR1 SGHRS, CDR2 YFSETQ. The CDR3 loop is CASSPRAGANVLTF. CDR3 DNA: TGCGCCAGCAGTCCTAGAGCCGGGGCCAACGTCCTGACTTTC.

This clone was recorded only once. The CDR3 loop reads CASSLSETNEKLFF. The DNA of the CDR3 is TGTGCCAGCAGCTTAAGTGAAACTAATGAAAAACTGTTTTTT. The chain combines TRBV7-6 with TRBJ1-4; D is ambiguous. The ends were cut back, 2 bases at V and 1 base at J, with 5 bases in the middle. This CDR3 contains 14 residues. From germline, CDR1 is SGHVS and CDR2 FNYEAQ.

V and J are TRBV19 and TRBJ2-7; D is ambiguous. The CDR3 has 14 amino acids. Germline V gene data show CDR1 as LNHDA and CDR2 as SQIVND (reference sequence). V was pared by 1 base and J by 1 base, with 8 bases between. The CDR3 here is CASSIGWGSYEQYF. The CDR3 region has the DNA TGTGCCAGTAGTATAGGTTGGGGTTCCTACGAGCAGTACTTC.

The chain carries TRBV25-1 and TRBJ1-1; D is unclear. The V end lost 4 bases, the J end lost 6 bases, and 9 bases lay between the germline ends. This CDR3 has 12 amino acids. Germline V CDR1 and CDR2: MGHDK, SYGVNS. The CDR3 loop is CASSGFGSEAFF. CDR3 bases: TGTGCCAGCAGTGGTTTCGGATCTGAAGCTTTCTTT.

This chain's CDR3 is CASSPYNEKLFF. As DNA, the CDR3 is TGTGCCAGCAGTCCGTATAATGAAAAACTGTTTTTT. V and J are TRBV28 and TRBJ1-4, with unresolved D. Germline lookup yields CDR1 MDHEN and CDR2 SYDVKM. Between the trimmed V and J ends, which lost 5 bases and 4 bases, there was a span of 5 bases. CDR3 size: 12 residues.

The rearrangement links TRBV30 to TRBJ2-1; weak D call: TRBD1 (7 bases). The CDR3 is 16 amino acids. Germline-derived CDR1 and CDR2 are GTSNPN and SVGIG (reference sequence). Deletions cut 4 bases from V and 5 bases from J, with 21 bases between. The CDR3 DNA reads TGTGCCTGGAAGGATGGGAATGGCAGGGGGGACAATGAGCAGTTCTTC. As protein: CAWKDGNGRGDNEQFF.

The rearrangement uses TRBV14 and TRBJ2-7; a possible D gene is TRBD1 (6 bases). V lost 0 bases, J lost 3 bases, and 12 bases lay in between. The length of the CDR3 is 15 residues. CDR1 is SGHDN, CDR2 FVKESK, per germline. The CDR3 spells CASSQEGARGYEQYF. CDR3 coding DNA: TGTGCCAGCAGCCAAGAGGGGGCGAGGGGCTACGAGCAGTACTTC.

CDR3 loop: CASSAGQGALLGTQYF. The CDR3 DNA is TGCGCCAGCAGCGCCGGACAGGGGGCACTCTTAGGGACCCAGTACTTC. This chain uses TRBV5-1 with TRBJ2-5; 11 bases match TRBD1. Per germline, CDR1 SGHRS and CDR2 YFSETQ. This CDR3 is 16 amino acids long. V shed 4 bases and J 7 bases; nucleotides not matched to a gene: 12.

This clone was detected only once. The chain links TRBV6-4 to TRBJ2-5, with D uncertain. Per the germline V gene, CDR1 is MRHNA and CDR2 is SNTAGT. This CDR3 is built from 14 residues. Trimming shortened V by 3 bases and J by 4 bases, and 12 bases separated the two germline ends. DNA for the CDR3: TGTGCCAGCAGTGAATCCCCCGGTGGAGAGACCCAGTACTTC. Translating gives CASSESPGGETQYF.

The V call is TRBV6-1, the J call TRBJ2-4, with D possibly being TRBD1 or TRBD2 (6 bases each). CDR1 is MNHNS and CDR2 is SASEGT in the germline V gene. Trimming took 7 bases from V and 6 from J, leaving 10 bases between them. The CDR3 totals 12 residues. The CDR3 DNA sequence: TGTGCCAGCACCGAGGGGGGAAACATTCAGTACTTC. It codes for CASTEGGNIQYF.

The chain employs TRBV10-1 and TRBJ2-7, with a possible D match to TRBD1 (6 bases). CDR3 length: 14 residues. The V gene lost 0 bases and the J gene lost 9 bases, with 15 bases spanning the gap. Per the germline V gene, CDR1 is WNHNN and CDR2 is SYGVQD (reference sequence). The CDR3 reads CASSESRDTKMQYF. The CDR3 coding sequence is TGCGCCAGCAGTGAGTCCAGGGACACGAAAATGCAGTACTTC.

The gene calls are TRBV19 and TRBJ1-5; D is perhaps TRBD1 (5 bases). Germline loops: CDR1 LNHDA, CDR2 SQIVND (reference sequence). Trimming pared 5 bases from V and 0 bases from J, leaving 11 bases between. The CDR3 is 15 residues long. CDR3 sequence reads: CASSSRGYSNQPQHF. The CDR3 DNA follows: TGTGCCAGTAGTTCTAGGGGTTATAGCAATCAGCCCCAGCATTTT.

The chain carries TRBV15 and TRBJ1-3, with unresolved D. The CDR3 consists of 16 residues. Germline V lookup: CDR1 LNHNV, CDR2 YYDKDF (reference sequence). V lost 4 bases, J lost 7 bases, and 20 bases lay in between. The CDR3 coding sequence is TGTGCCACCAGCAAGGACCCCACTGAATTTCGGAACACCATATATTTT. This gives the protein CATSKDPTEFRNTIYF.

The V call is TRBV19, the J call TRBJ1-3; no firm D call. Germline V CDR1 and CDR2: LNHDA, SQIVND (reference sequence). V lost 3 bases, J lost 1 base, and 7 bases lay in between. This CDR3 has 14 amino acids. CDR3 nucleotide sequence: TGTGCCAGTAGTATGGTAGGGTCTGGAAACACCATATATTTT. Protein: CASSMVGSGNTIYF.

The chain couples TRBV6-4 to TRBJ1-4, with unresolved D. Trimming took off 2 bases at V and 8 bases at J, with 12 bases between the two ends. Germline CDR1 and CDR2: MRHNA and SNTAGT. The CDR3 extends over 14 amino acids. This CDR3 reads CASSDPREWEKLFF. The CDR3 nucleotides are TGTGCCAGCAGTGACCCTCGGGAGTGGGAAAAACTGTTTTTT.

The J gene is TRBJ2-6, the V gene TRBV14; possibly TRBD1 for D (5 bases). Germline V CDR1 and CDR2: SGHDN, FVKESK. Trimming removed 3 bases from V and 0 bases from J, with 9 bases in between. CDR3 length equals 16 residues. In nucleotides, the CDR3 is TGTGCCAGCAGCCACAGTCAGGGCTCTGGGGCCAACGTCCTGACTTTC. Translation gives CASSHSQGSGANVLTF.